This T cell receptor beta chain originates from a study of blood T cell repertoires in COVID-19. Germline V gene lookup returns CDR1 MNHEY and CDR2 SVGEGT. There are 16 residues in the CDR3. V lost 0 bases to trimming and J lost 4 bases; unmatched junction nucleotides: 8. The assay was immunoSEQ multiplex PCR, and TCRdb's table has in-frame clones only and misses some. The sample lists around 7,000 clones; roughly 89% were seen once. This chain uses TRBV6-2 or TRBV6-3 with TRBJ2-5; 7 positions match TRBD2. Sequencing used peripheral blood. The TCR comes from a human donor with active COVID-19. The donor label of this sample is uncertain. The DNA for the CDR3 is TGTGCCAGCAGTTACTCGAGGCAGGGCGGGGGAGAGACCCAGTACTTC. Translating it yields CASSYSRQGGGETQYF.